The T cell receptor (beta chain) described here comes from a study of blood T cells in healthy people across ages. Next came a second PCR, run for 7 to 11 cycles, which used a sample-barcoded 5' primer along with a J-beta primer mix. TCRdb reanalysed the 5' RACE reads using MiXCR and keeps one entry per CDR3 protein. The table has around 1,500,000 distinct CDR3 sequences, 25% to 30% seen once; the top ten hold 7.7%. Points from the study as a whole: It was found that TCR beta diversity correlated strongly with the percentage of naive T cells.

Worth noting for this clonotype: Its target is unknown.

In germline, CDR1 is MDHEN, CDR2 SYDVKM. Trimming left V 4 bases short and J 3 bases short, with 10 bases between. The CDR3 loop spans 13 amino acids. Sequenced input: blood. The rearrangement uses TRBV28 and TRBJ2-7; D uncertain. This clonotype was sampled from a woman aged 25 to 39 in good health. The CDR3 spells CASSYNLGYEQYF. The CDR3 DNA reads as TGTGCCAGCAGTTATAACCTGGGCTACGAGCAGTACTTC.